This T cell receptor (beta chain) came from a study of T cell responses to AZD1222 COVID-19 vaccine. About the study: Recipients boosted at about 4 weeks or about 12 weeks are pooled.

For this clone: Its antigen is still unknown.

The study's findings and limits: Regions 160-218 and 743-854 dominated among vaccine-associated CD4 TCRs spanning spike. Clonal diversity was possibly underestimated, and the donors were mostly white British, with more females.

The CDR3 has 12 amino acids. Trimming took off 3 bases at V and 0 bases at J, with 3 bases between the two ends. CDR1 MGHDK and CDR2 SYGVNS come from the germline V gene. Using immunoSEQ multiplex PCR, the repertoire was profiled, and TCRdb retains in-frame clones only, with some absent. Of 150,000 to 200,000 clones in the sample, less than 95% were seen once. This specimen was peripheral blood, taken on day 0 of AZD1222 vaccination. This rearrangement joins TRBV25-1 to TRBJ2-7; D is undetermined. This sequence was found in an adult in good health. The CDR3 sequence is CASSDSSYEQYF. CDR3 nucleotide sequence: TGTGCCAGCAGTGACAGCTCCTACGAGCAGTACTTC.